These 31 T cell receptor beta chains were sequenced from one sample in a study of cytomegalovirus exposure and HLA in healthy donors. The PCR used 60 Vbeta and 13 Jbeta primers. Some clones are missing from TCRdb's copy, which holds only in-frame ones; the method was immunoSEQ multiplex PCR. The top ten hold under 0.8% of the sample, which has under 250,000 clones, 76% seen once. Sequencing was done on a sample of PBMCs. These receptors came from a man aged 18 to 29 in good health and CMV-seronegative.

This chain connects TRBV7-8 to TRBJ1-1; D is possibly TRBD1 (5 bases). V dropped 5 bases and J dropped 4 bases, with 14 bases sitting between them. CDR3 length equals 14 residues. Germline V lookup: CDR1 SGHVS, CDR2 FQNEAQ. The CDR3 nucleotides read TGTGCCAGCAGCCCCACACAGGATGCCACTGAAGCTTTCTTT. Its protein product is CASSPTQDATEAFF.

This clone has more than one count but fewer than ten. This chain links TRBV2 with TRBJ1-2, with D unclear. V lost 5 bases and J lost 2, with 6 bases in between. This CDR3 contains 12 residues. Germline CDR1 reads SNHLY; CDR2 reads FYNNEI. CDR3 in DNA: TGTGCCAGCAGTTGGGCGAACTATGGCTACACCTTC. This translates into CASSWANYGYTF. The variable domain in full, completed from reference TRBV2 and TRBJ1-2, reads EPEVTQTPSHQVTQMGQEVILRCVPISNHLYFYWYRQILGQKVEFLVSFYNNEISEKSEIFDDQFSVERPDGSNFTLKIRSTKLEDSAMYFCASSWANYGYTFGSGTRLTVV.

The V call is TRBV7-9, the J call TRBJ2-7; TRBD2 aligns across 10 bases. Trimming at V came to 6 bases and at J to 3 bases, leaving 8 bases not matched to a gene. This CDR3 is built from 15 residues. Germline CDR1 is SEHNR and CDR2 is FQNEAQ (reference sequence). For the CDR3, the DNA is TGTGCCAGCAGACCAACCGGGACTAGCGTCTACGAGCAGTACTTC. Protein product: CASRPTGTSVYEQYF. Filled out from reference TRBV7-9 and TRBJ2-7, the complete variable domain reads DTGVSQNPRHKITKRGQNVTFRCDPISEHNRLYWYRQTLGQGPEFLTYFQNEAQLEKSRLLSDRFSAERPKGSFSTLEIQRTEQGDSAMYLCASRPTGTSVYEQYFGPGTRLTVT.

This chain uses TRBV7-2 with TRBJ1-2, with a possible D match to TRBD1 (5 bases). Germline values: CDR1 SGHTA, CDR2 FQGNSA. The CDR3 spans 15 residues. V was pared by 2 bases and J by 1 base, with 11 bases between. The CDR3 loop reads CASSLSQGHNYGYTF. CDR3 bases: TGTGCCAGCAGCTTAAGTCAGGGTCATAACTATGGCTACACCTTC.

This chain uses TRBV4-1 with TRBJ2-1, with TRBD2 matching 13 bases. CDR3 length: 14 residues. The trim removed 6 bases at V and 9 bases at J, leaving 5 bases unmatched. The germline V gene encodes CDR1 MGHRA and CDR2 YSYEKL. The CDR3 spells CASRVLAGGGEQFF. The CDR3 region has the DNA TGCGCCAGCAGGGTACTAGCGGGAGGGGGTGAGCAGTTCTTC.

The chain carries TRBV7-9 and TRBJ2-7, with TRBD2 matching over 8 bases. With V trimmed by 3 bases and J by 1 base, 8 bases remained unmatched. In germline, CDR1 is SEHNR, CDR2 FQNEAQ (reference sequence). CDR3 size: 16 residues. The CDR3 nucleotides are TGTGCCAGCAGCTTCTCGACTAGCGCGCCGTCCTACGAGCAGTACTTC. The encoded protein is CASSFSTSAPSYEQYF.

The V gene is TRBV2, the J gene TRBJ1-5; D call uncertain. CDR1 SNHLY and CDR2 FYNNEI come from the germline V gene. The ends were cut back, 3 bases at V and 3 bases at J, with 12 bases in the middle. The CDR3 has 15 amino acids. The CDR3 region has the DNA TGTGCCAGCAGTGATTGGGCGGGAATCAATCAGCCCCAGCATTTT. It encodes CASSDWAGINQPQHF. The variable domain in full, with the rest retrieved from reference TRBV2 and TRBJ1-5, is EPEVTQTPSHQVTQMGQEVILRCVPISNHLYFYWYRQILGQKVEFLVSFYNNEISEKSEIFDDQFSVERPDGSNFTLKIRSTKLEDSAMYFCASSDWAGINQPQHFGDGTRLSIL.

The J gene is TRBJ1-2, the V gene TRBV23-1; 7 bases align to TRBD1. TRBV23-1 counts as an open reading frame of uncertain function. CDR3 length equals 16 residues. After removal of 7 bases from V and 0 bases from J, the junction contained 11 bases not matched to a gene. The CDR3, as DNA: TGCGCCAGCACTTCCGGCGAGGGGGCCGCTAACTATGGCTACACCTTC. The encoded protein is CASTSGEGAANYGYTF.

The rearrangement uses TRBV4-2 and TRBJ2-2; weak D call: TRBD1 (6 bases). The CDR3 is 12 residues long. The V gene lost 3 bases and the J gene lost 8 bases, with 7 bases spanning the gap. The V gene's germline CDR1 is LGHNA and CDR2 YNFKEQ. Written as DNA, the CDR3 is TGTGCCAGCAGCCAGGGGACAGGGGAGCTGTTTTTT. Amino acid sequence: CASSQGTGELFF.

This sequence joins TRBV2 and TRBJ1-5; 11 nucleotides match TRBD1. Trimming took 7 bases from V and 7 from J; bases not matched to a gene: 9. Germline loops: CDR1 SNHLY, CDR2 FYNNEI. The CDR3 is made up of 15 amino acids. This CDR3 reads CASNPGTGGKQPQHF. CDR3 DNA sequence: TGTGCCAGCAATCCCGGGACAGGGGGAAAACAGCCCCAGCATTTT.

This chain connects TRBV28 to TRBJ2-7, with 9 nucleotides matching TRBD1. Unmatched junction bases numbered 7, after V lost 5 bases and J lost 2 bases. Germline CDR1 and CDR2: MDHEN and SYDVKM. The CDR3 contains 15 residues. CDR3 nucleotide sequence: TGTGCCAGCAGTCTTGTTGGACAGGGGCCCTACGAGCAGTACTTC. It specifies CASSLVGQGPYEQYF.

The chain employs TRBV6-6 and TRBJ1-1; D is undetermined. The germline V gene has CDR1 MNHNY and CDR2 SVGAGI (reference sequence). Between the trimmed V and J ends, which lost 6 bases and 0 bases, there was a span of 8 bases. This CDR3 is built from 13 residues. CDR3 in amino acids: CASSGKLNTEAFF. CDR3 DNA sequence: TGTGCCAGCAGCGGTAAACTGAACACTGAAGCTTTCTTT.

This rearrangement joins TRBV4-1 to TRBJ1-2, with 10 bases aligning to TRBD1. Unmatched junction bases numbered 4, after V lost 1 base and J lost 8 bases. The CDR3 consists of 14 residues. Germline-derived CDR1 and CDR2 are MGHRA and YSYEKL. The CDR3 reads CASSQGDRGRGYTF. CDR3 coding DNA: TGCGCCAGCAGCCAAGGGGACAGGGGCCGAGGCTACACCTTC.

The chain employs TRBV5-1 and TRBJ1-4; 7 nucleotides agree with TRBD1. Trimming removed 2 bases from V and 8 bases from J; junction bases left unmatched: 6. Germline V lookup: CDR1 SGHRS, CDR2 YFSETQ. The CDR3 is 14 residues long. This CDR3 is CASSLGGAMEKLFF. As DNA, the CDR3 is TGCGCCAGCAGCTTAGGGGGCGCGATGGAAAAACTGTTTTTT.

V gene TRBV5-4 combines with J gene TRBJ2-1; 8 bases map to TRBD2. Losses at the gene ends were 0 bases for V and 7 bases for J; bases not matched to a gene: 3. This CDR3 region has 14 residues. The germline V gene has CDR1 SGHNT and CDR2 YYREEE (reference sequence). CDR3 region: CASSLVGTRNEQFF. CDR3 coding DNA: TGTGCCAGCAGCTTGGTAGGGACTAGGAATGAGCAGTTCTTC.

This clone was seen a handful of times. The chain joins TRBV30 to TRBJ1-1, with D unclear. Germline CDR1 and CDR2: GTSNPN and SVGIG (reference sequence). The CDR3 length is 14 residues. Trimming pared 3 bases from V and 1 base from J, leaving 12 bases between. DNA of the CDR3: TGTGCCTGGAGCGCCGGGATACAGAACACTGAAGCTTTCTTT. This codes for CAWSAGIQNTEAFF.

The CDR3 DNA sequence: TGTGCCAGCAGCCAAGATGCGGGAGGGGATACGCAGTATTTT. Its translation: CASSQDAGGDTQYF. The V call is TRBV4-2, the J call TRBJ2-3; 9 nucleotides match TRBD2. The germline gives CDR1 LGHNA, CDR2 YNFKEQ. With V trimmed by 0 bases and J by 6 bases, 1 base remained unmatched. The CDR3 contains 14 residues.

The chain carries TRBV6-5 and TRBJ1-2; 7 nucleotides agree with TRBD1. This CDR3 has 14 amino acids. The ends lost 4 bases at V and 8 bases at J; junction bases unmatched: 10. CDR1 is MNHEY and CDR2 is SVGAGI in the germline V gene. CDR3 sequence reads: CASSSGTAHWGYTF. The CDR3 region has the DNA TGTGCCAGCAGTTCCGGGACAGCCCACTGGGGCTACACCTTC.

The J gene is TRBJ2-7, the V gene TRBV5-4; 10 bases fit TRBD2. The junction had 17 bases not matched to a gene; V was cut back by 10 bases and J by 10 bases. Per germline, CDR1 SGHNT and CDR2 YYREEE (reference sequence). The CDR3 has 14 amino acids. This chain's CDR3 is CAYSLAGEVLRQYF. The CDR3 DNA reads TGTGCCTACTCCCTAGCGGGAGAAGTCCTACGTCAGTACTTC.

The CDR3 protein is CASSSQGNGYTF. The CDR3 DNA sequence: TGTGCCAGCAGCTCACAGGGGAATGGCTACACCTTC. The chain employs TRBV11-2 and TRBJ1-2, with 7 bases identical to TRBD1. V dropped 4 bases and J dropped 6; count of bases not matched to a gene: 2. Germline CDR1 is SGHAT and CDR2 is FQNNGV. The CDR3 is 12 amino acids. Based on the CDR3 plus reference TRBV11-2 and TRBJ1-2, the full variable domain is EAGVAQSPRYKIIEKRQSVAFWCNPISGHATLYWYQQILGQGPKLLIQFQNNGVVDDSQLPKDRFSAERLKGVDSTLKIQPAKLEDSAVYLCASSSQGNGYTFGSGTRLTVV.

This chain joins TRBV5-1 and TRBJ2-1, with 8 bases matching TRBD2. The ends lost 0 bases at V and 8 bases at J; junction bases unmatched: 1. The CDR3 covers 13 residues. CDR1 is SGHRS, CDR2 YFSETQ, per germline. The chain's CDR3 is CASSLGTSYEQFF. CDR3 DNA sequence: TGCGCCAGCAGCTTGGGGACTAGCTATGAGCAGTTCTTC.

CDR3 DNA: TGTGCCAGCAGTGAACGACGGGGGGTGGGGACCGGGGAGCTGTTTTTT. Amino acids: CASSERRGVGTGELFF. The chain has TRBV6-1 and TRBJ2-2, with 7 positions matching TRBD2. CDR1 is MNHNS, CDR2 SASEGT, per germline. The J segment lost 5 bases and the V segment lost 2 bases, leaving 8 bases of the junction unmatched. This CDR3 region has 16 residues.

The V gene is TRBV9, the J gene TRBJ2-2, with unresolved D. V was trimmed by 0 bases and J by 4 bases, leaving 10 bases between them. CDR3 length equals 15 residues. The germline V gene encodes CDR1 SGDLS and CDR2 YYNGEE. The CDR3 sequence: CASSVGVTPTGELFF. DNA of the CDR3: TGTGCCAGCAGCGTAGGTGTGACACCCACCGGGGAGCTGTTTTTT.

The rearrangement joins TRBV19 to TRBJ2-7, with D perhaps matching TRBD1 (6 bases). The V end was cut by 5 bases, the J end by 3 bases, with 8 bases between. CDR1 LNHDA and CDR2 SQIVND come from the germline V gene (reference sequence). This CDR3 contains 12 residues. CDR3: CASSGGLYEQYF. The CDR3 nucleotides read TGTGCCAGTAGTGGGGGCCTCTACGAGCAGTACTTC. Full variable domain (rest looked up from reference TRBV19 and TRBJ2-7): DGGITQSPKYLFRKEGQNVTLSCEQNLNHDAMYWYRQDPGQGLRLIYYSQIVNDFQKGDIAEGYSVSREKKESFPLTVTSAQKNPTAFYLCASSGGLYEQYFGPGTRLTVT.

This clone came up once. The genes are TRBV21-1 and TRBJ1-3. TRBV21-1 is a listed pseudogene. The CDR3 totals 16 residues. CDR3 region: CASSKTRLGVGNTIYF. DNA for the CDR3: TGTGCCAGCAGCAAGACTAGATTAGGGGTTGGAAACACCATATATTTT.

In nucleotides, the CDR3 is TGTGCCAGCAGCACTAGTCGGACAGGGGACACTGAAGCTTTCTTT. It codes for CASSTSRTGDTEAFF. V and J are TRBV21-1 and TRBJ1-1; TRBD1, as called in the table, went unchecked against the DNA. TRBV21-1 is reported as a pseudogene. The CDR3 loop spans 15 amino acids.

The J gene is TRBJ2-5, the V gene TRBV4-2; 14 positions agree with TRBD2. CDR3 length: 18 residues. V lost 1 base to trimming and J lost 5 bases; unmatched junction nucleotides: 9. CDR1 LGHNA and CDR2 YNFKEQ come from the germline V gene. CDR3 loop: CASSQGLAGGGRVETQYF. CDR3 DNA: TGTGCCAGCAGCCAAGGACTAGCGGGAGGGGGCAGAGTCGAGACCCAGTACTTC.

V is TRBV18 and J is TRBJ2-7, with 7 nucleotides matching TRBD1. Looked up from germline, CDR1 is KGHSH and CDR2 is LQKENI. CDR3 size: 14 residues. The trim removed 2 bases at V and 2 bases at J, leaving 3 bases unmatched. CDR3 sequence reads: CASSPGTEAYEQYF. CDR3 sequence (DNA): TGTGCCAGCTCACCAGGGACAGAAGCCTACGAGCAGTACTTC.

This clone showed up just a few times. The J gene is TRBJ2-7, the V gene TRBV13; 10 positions agree with TRBD2. The germline gives CDR1 PRHDT, CDR2 FYEKMQ (reference sequence). This CDR3 contains 15 residues. V lost 5 bases, J lost 1 base, and 5 bases stayed unmatched. The CDR3 bases are TGTGCCAGCAGCGATACTAGCGGGATATCCTACGAGCAGTACTTC. It yields the protein CASSDTSGISYEQYF.

This clone was found once. This rearrangement joins TRBV7-2 to TRBJ2-3; 14 bases line up with TRBD2. The CDR3 length is 16 residues. V lost 4 bases, J lost 4 bases, and 4 bases stayed unmatched. CDR1 is SGHTA and CDR2 is FQGNSA in the germline V gene. The CDR3 DNA follows: TGTGCCAGCAGCTGGGGACTAGCGGGAGCCGCAGATACGCAGTATTTT. Translating gives CASSWGLAGAADTQYF.

A remark on this clone: A read error may produce the germline difference seen at one junction end. The chain combines TRBV5-4 with TRBJ2-7, with 10 positions matching TRBD1. The germline CDR1 and CDR2 sequences are SGHNT and YYREEE (reference sequence). The CDR3 has 15 residues. DNA for the CDR3: TGTGCCAGCAGCTCACCCGGGACAGGGGCCTACAAGCAGTACTTC. This sequence encodes CASSSPGTGAYKQYF.